These 27 T cell receptor beta chains originate from one sample sequenced in a study of blood T cell repertoires in COVID-19. Libraries were prepared by immunoSEQ multiplex PCR; TCRdb keeps only in-frame clonotypes and omits some of them. This repertoire shows 180,000 or so clones, more than 75% found once; its top ten account for 2.5%. The sequencing sample was made of peripheral blood. Receptors originate from a man aged 40-50 years with active or convalescent COVID-19.

V gene TRBV11-1 combines with J gene TRBJ1-2, with TRBD1 identical over 8 bases. This CDR3 spans 12 amino acids. In germline, CDR1 is SGHAT, CDR2 FQDESV (reference sequence). V was clipped by 3 bases and J by 8 bases; unmatched bases: 2. In DNA, the CDR3 is TGTGCCAGCAGCTTGGGACAGGACGGCTACACCTTC. Protein: CASSLGQDGYTF.

The rearrangement joins TRBV2 to TRBJ1-5; D call uncertain. Deletions cut 3 bases from V and 4 bases from J, with 10 bases between. The CDR3 contains 14 residues. CDR1 is SNHLY and CDR2 is FYNNEI in the germline V gene. The CDR3 here is CASSDRTSNQPQHF. In DNA, the CDR3 is TGTGCCAGCAGTGACAGAACCTCGAATCAGCCCCAGCATTTT. Variable domain in full (rest from reference TRBV2 and TRBJ1-5): EPEVTQTPSHQVTQMGQEVILRCVPISNHLYFYWYRQILGQKVEFLVSFYNNEISEKSEIFDDQFSVERPDGSNFTLKIRSTKLEDSAMYFCASSDRTSNQPQHFGDGTRLSIL.

This rearrangement joins TRBV6-2 or TRBV6-3 to TRBJ1-3, with D unresolved. The CDR3 is 12 residues long. Germline V gene data show CDR1 as MNHEY and CDR2 as SVGEGT. V was cut by 0 bases and J by 12 bases, with 9 bases left in between. The CDR3 bases are TGTGCCAGCAGTTACTCGCCGAACTACATATATTTT. The encoded protein is CASSYSPNYIYF.

The rearrangement links TRBV4-2 to TRBJ1-2; D unresolved. This CDR3 comprises 15 residues. V lost 0 bases to trimming and J lost 3 bases, with 11 bases between them. Germline loops: CDR1 LGHNA, CDR2 YNFKEQ. This chain's CDR3 is CASSQDPKGDYGYTF. Here the CDR3 DNA reads TGTGCCAGCAGCCAAGATCCGAAGGGAGACTATGGCTACACCTTC.

In DNA, the CDR3 is TGCGCCAGCAGCCCGGGACAGGGGGCTTACCTTAATGAAAAACTGTTTTTT. Protein sequence: CASSPGQGAYLNEKLFF. The gene calls are TRBV5-1 and TRBJ1-4; 12 bases line up with TRBD1. CDR1 and CDR2 from the germline V gene are SGHRS and YFSETQ. V lost 4 bases and J lost 4; bases outside the gene matches: 8. CDR3 length: 17 amino acids. Full variable domain (missing parts from reference TRBV5-1 and TRBJ1-4): KAGVTQTPRYLIKTRGQQVTLSCSPISGHRSVSWYQQTPGQGLQFLFEYFSETQRNKGNFPGRFSGRQFSNSRSEMNVSTLELGDSALYLCASSPGQGAYLNEKLFFGSGTQLSVL.

J is TRBJ1-1 and V is TRBV5-1, with D tentatively TRBD1 (6 bases). Trimming took off 0 bases at V and 4 bases at J, with 13 bases between the two ends. Germline CDR1 reads SGHRS; CDR2 reads YFSETQ. The CDR3 is 15 amino acids. Here the CDR3 reads CASSLGWGPSTEAFF. DNA of the CDR3: TGCGCCAGCAGCTTGGGCTGGGGGCCCAGCACTGAAGCTTTCTTT. Complete variable domain (other parts from reference TRBV5-1 and TRBJ1-1): KAGVTQTPRYLIKTRGQQVTLSCSPISGHRSVSWYQQTPGQGLQFLFEYFSETQRNKGNFPGRFSGRQFSNSRSEMNVSTLELGDSALYLCASSLGWGPSTEAFFGQGTRLTVV.

The chain carries TRBV3-1 (or the pseudogene TRBV3-2) and TRBJ1-1; D is unresolved. With 7 bases removed from V and 1 base from J, the gap between germline ends came to 13 bases. This CDR3 spans 14 amino acids. From germline, CDR1 is LGHDT and CDR2 YNNKEL (reference sequence). CDR3 in DNA: TGTGCCAGCAAAGTCTCTCAGGCGAACACTGAAGCTTTCTTT. This sequence encodes CASKVSQANTEAFF.

The chain has TRBV7-9 and TRBJ1-4, with D possibly being TRBD1 (5 bases). CDR1 is SEHNR and CDR2 is FQNEAQ in the germline V gene (reference sequence). The CDR3 contains 16 residues. Between the trimmed V and J ends, which lost 5 bases and 5 bases, there was a span of 18 bases. CDR3 amino acids: CASSRTFGGVNEKLFF. The CDR3 nucleotides read TGTGCCAGCAGCCGAACATTCGGGGGGGTAAATGAAAAACTGTTTTTT. The whole variable domain, remainder taken from reference TRBV7-9 and TRBJ1-4, is DTGVSQNPRHKITKRGQNVTFRCDPISEHNRLYWYRQTLGQGPEFLTYFQNEAQLEKSRLLSDRFSAERPKGSFSTLEIQRTEQGDSAMYLCASSRTFGGVNEKLFFGSGTQLSVL.

This clone was detected a few times. CDR3 amino acids: CASSYSSVAHVTQYF. The CDR3, as DNA: TGTGCCAGCAGTTACTCGTCGGTAGCGCATGTGACCCAGTACTTC. V usage is TRBV6-2 or TRBV6-3 and J usage is TRBJ2-5, with D possibly TRBD2 on 5 matching bases. CDR1 and CDR2 (germline): MNHEY, SVGEGT. This CDR3 contains 15 residues. Trimming stripped 0 bases from V and 7 bases from J, with 15 bases between.

The chain uses TRBV5-4 and TRBJ1-1; 9 bases agree with TRBD1. Germline CDR1 SGHNT, CDR2 YYREEE (reference sequence). This CDR3 comprises 15 residues. With V trimmed by 4 bases and J by 4 bases, 8 bases remained unmatched. CDR3: CASSLGQGRPTEAFF. The CDR3 nucleotides read TGTGCCAGCAGCCTCGGACAGGGGCGTCCCACTGAAGCTTTCTTT.

The rearrangement uses TRBV28 and TRBJ1-1; D may be TRBD1 (6 bases). CDR1 is MDHEN and CDR2 is SYDVKM in the germline V gene. The CDR3 consists of 12 residues. Trimming left V 2 bases short and J 11 bases short, with 12 bases between. CDR3 loop: CASSLGGHSAFF. The DNA of the CDR3 is TGTGCCAGCAGTTTAGGGGGACATTCGGCTTTCTTT.

The genes are TRBV6-5 and TRBJ1-4; 10 nucleotides align to TRBD1. The V and J ends lost 4 bases and 15 bases, in that order; junction bases with no gene match: 14. The CDR3 is made up of 15 amino acids. The germline V gene has CDR1 MNHEY and CDR2 SVGAGI. This CDR3 is CASSSGTGAGEIMFF. Written as DNA, the CDR3 is TGTGCCAGCAGTTCCGGGACAGGGGCCGGGGAAATAATGTTTTTT.

This sequence joins TRBV7-9 and TRBJ1-1, with no clear D. The ends were cut back, 1 base at V and 1 base at J, with 10 bases in the middle. The germline CDR1 and CDR2 sequences are SEHNR and FQNEAQ (reference sequence). The CDR3 has 15 residues. The CDR3 sequence is CASSLELPGNTEAFF. CDR3 nucleotides: TGTGCCAGCAGCTTAGAATTGCCCGGGAACACTGAAGCTTTCTTT.

The chain joins TRBV7-8 to TRBJ1-2, with TRBD1 matching over 9 bases. Germline loops: CDR1 SGHVS, CDR2 FQNEAQ. The CDR3 loop spans 16 amino acids. With V trimmed by 0 bases and J by 13 bases, 15 bases remained unmatched. CDR3 sequence: CASSLASLRDRAFFTF. CDR3 in DNA: TGTGCCAGCAGCTTAGCGTCCCTCCGGGACAGGGCTTTTTTCACCTTC.

In DNA form, the CDR3 reads TGTGCCAGCTTTCGGGGGGGGCCGAACACTGAAGCTTTCTTT. This translates into CASFRGGPNTEAFF. The chain combines TRBV5-4 with TRBJ1-1; TRBD1 might be the D (6 bases). The germline V gene has CDR1 SGHNT and CDR2 YYREEE (reference sequence). The CDR3 extends over 14 amino acids. V was pared by 7 bases and J by 1 base, with 14 bases between.

The genes are TRBV25-1 and TRBJ1-6; the match to TRBD1 covers 7 bases. The CDR3 has 15 residues. V trimming: 4 bases; J trimming: 8 bases; junction bases outside the gene matches: 8. Germline CDR1 MGHDK, CDR2 SYGVNS. In DNA form, the CDR3 reads TGTGCCAGCAGTGCCGTGACAGGGATGTATTCACCCCTCCACTTT. Encoded protein: CASSAVTGMYSPLHF.

This chain connects TRBV7-8 to TRBJ1-5, with 7 bases matching TRBD1. J was trimmed by 4 bases and V by 5 bases; bases with no gene match: 5. The CDR3 contains 14 residues. CDR1 is SGHVS, CDR2 FQNEAQ, per germline. This CDR3 is CASSLGTVNQPQHF. CDR3 DNA sequence: TGTGCCAGCAGCCTTGGGACAGTAAATCAGCCCCAGCATTTT.

This chain links TRBV7-2 with TRBJ2-3, with D hard to call. Trimming left V 3 bases short and J 9 bases short, with 7 bases between. Germline loops: CDR1 SGHTA, CDR2 FQGNSA. This CDR3 has 11 amino acids. DNA of the CDR3: TGTGCCAGCAGCTTTTCGGTAACGCAGTATTTT. Encoded protein: CASSFSVTQYF.

The gene calls are TRBV5-4 and TRBJ1-2, with D unclear. V was pared by 0 bases and J by 7 bases, with 13 bases between. The CDR3 spans 14 residues. Looked up from germline, CDR1 is SGHNT and CDR2 is YYREEE (reference sequence). CDR3 region: CASSLADGESGYTF. The CDR3 region has the DNA TGTGCCAGCAGCTTGGCAGACGGAGAGTCTGGCTACACCTTC.

The chain recombines TRBV5-5 with TRBJ1-4; 11 nucleotides match TRBD1. Germline CDR1 and CDR2: SGHKS and YYEKEE (reference sequence). The CDR3 runs to 16 residues. After removal of 2 bases from V and 8 bases from J, the junction contained 8 bases not matched to a gene. CDR3 nucleotides: TGTGCCAGCAGCTTCAAACCGGGACAGGGGGAGGAAAAACTGTTTTTT. Its protein is CASSFKPGQGEEKLFF. Full variable domain (rest looked up from reference TRBV5-5 and TRBJ1-4): DAGVTQSPTHLIKTRGQQVTLRCSPISGHKSVSWYQQVLGQGPQFIFQYYEKEERGRGNFPDRFSARQFPNYSSELNVNALLLGDSALYLCASSFKPGQGEEKLFFGSGTQLSVL.

CDR3 sequence: CASSLGRVAQPQHF. CDR3 bases: TGTGCCAGCAGCCTGGGCAGGGTTGCTCAGCCCCAGCATTTT. The chain links TRBV5-6 to TRBJ1-5; tentatively, D is TRBD1 (5 bases). The germline CDR1 and CDR2 sequences are SGHDT and YYEEEE. The CDR3 length is 14 residues. With 4 bases removed from V and 6 bases from J, the gap between germline ends came to 14 bases.

V and J are TRBV9 and TRBJ1-3; D might be TRBD1 (5 bases). Germline V lookup: CDR1 SGDLS, CDR2 YYNGEE. Trimming stripped 0 bases from V and 0 bases from J, with 10 bases between. The CDR3 has 16 residues. CDR3: CASSVVGARSGNTIYF. The CDR3 nucleotides are TGTGCCAGCAGCGTAGTTGGGGCCCGCTCTGGAAACACCATATATTTT.

The chain has TRBV18 and TRBJ2-2; D is perhaps TRBD1 (5 bases). Germline V gene data show CDR1 as KGHSH and CDR2 as LQKENI. The V end was cut by 5 bases, the J end by 1 base, with 8 bases between. CDR3 length: 14 residues. The CDR3 loop is CASSSDRNTGELFF. In DNA, the CDR3 is TGTGCCAGCTCATCCGACAGGAACACCGGGGAGCTGTTTTTT.

V usage is TRBV15 and J usage is TRBJ2-7; maybe TRBD2 (5 bases). Trimming left V 4 bases short and J 5 bases short, with 21 bases between. The CDR3 is made up of 16 amino acids. Germline V gene data show CDR1 as LNHNV and CDR2 as YYDKDF (reference sequence). CDR3 nucleotide sequence: TGTGCCACCAGCACACGGGCAGGATCCCTCGGGGACGAGCAGTACTTC. This translates into CATSTRAGSLGDEQYF. The variable domain in full, with the rest retrieved from reference TRBV15 and TRBJ2-7, is DAMVIQNPRYQVTQFGKPVTLSCSQTLNHNVMYWYQQKSSQAPKLLFHYYDKDFNNEADTPDNFQSRRPNTSFCFLDIRSPGLGDTAMYLCATSTRAGSLGDEQYFGPGTRLTVT.

The genes are TRBV27 and TRBJ2-2, with D tentatively TRBD1 (5 bases). Germline values: CDR1 MNHEY, CDR2 SMNVEV (reference sequence). Trimming took off 7 bases at V and 2 bases at J, with 11 bases between the two ends. The CDR3 covers 14 residues. CDR3 DNA sequence: TGTGCCAGCACGACCAGGGATAACACCGGGGAGCTGTTTTTT. This translates into CASTTRDNTGELFF.

The gene calls are TRBV11-3 and TRBJ1-1; D may be TRBD1 (6 bases). CDR1 and CDR2 from the germline V gene are SGHNT and YENEEA. V shed 5 bases and J shed 5 bases, with 12 bases lying between them. The CDR3 has 13 amino acids. Written as DNA, the CDR3 is TGTGCCAGCAGCGAAAACAGGGAAACTGAAGCTTTCTTT. Its translation: CASSENRETEAFF.

The rearrangement joins TRBV6-6 to TRBJ2-5; TRBD1 matches 9 bases. Germline assignment: CDR1 MNHNY and CDR2 SVGAGI (reference sequence). V lost 5 bases, J lost 2 bases, and 12 bases stayed unmatched. The CDR3 has 17 amino acids. CDR3 in amino acids: CASSPTRQGVQQETQYF. The DNA for the CDR3 is TGTGCCAGCAGTCCAACCAGACAGGGGGTCCAACAAGAGACCCAGTACTTC.